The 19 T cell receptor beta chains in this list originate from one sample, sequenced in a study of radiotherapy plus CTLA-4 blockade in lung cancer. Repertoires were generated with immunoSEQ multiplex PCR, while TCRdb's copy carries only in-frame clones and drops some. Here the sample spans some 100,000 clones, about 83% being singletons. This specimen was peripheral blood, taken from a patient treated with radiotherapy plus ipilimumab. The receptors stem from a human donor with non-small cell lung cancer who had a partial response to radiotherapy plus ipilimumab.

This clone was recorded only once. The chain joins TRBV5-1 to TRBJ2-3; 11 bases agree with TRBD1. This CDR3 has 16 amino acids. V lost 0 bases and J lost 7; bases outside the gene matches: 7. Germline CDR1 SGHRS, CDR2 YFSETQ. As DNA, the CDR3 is TGCGCCAGCAGCTTGGGAGGACAGGGGGCAATTAATACGCAGTATTTT. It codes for CASSLGGQGAINTQYF.

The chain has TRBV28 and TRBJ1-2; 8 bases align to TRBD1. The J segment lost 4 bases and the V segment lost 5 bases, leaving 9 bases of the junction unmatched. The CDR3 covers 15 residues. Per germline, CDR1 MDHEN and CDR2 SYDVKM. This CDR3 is CASSETGGPPYGYTF. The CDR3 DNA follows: TGTGCCAGCAGTGAAACAGGGGGTCCCCCCTATGGCTACACCTTC.

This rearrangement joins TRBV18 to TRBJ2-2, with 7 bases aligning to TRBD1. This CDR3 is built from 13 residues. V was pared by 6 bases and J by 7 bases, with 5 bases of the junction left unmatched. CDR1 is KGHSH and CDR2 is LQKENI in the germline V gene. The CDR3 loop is CASSPGTVGELFF. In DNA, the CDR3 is TGTGCCAGCTCGCCCGGGACAGTCGGGGAGCTGTTTTTT. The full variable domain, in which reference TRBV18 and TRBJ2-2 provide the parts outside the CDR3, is NAGVMQNPRHLVRRRGQEARLRCSPMKGHSHVYWYRQLPEEGLKFMVYLQKENIIDESGMPKERFSAEFPKEGPSILRIQQVVRGDSAAYFCASSPGTVGELFFGEGSRLTVL.

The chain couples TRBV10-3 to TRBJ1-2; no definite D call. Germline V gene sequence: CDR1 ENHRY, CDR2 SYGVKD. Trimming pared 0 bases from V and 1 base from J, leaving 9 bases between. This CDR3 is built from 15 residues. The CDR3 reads CAISESGLRNYGYTF. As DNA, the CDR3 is TGTGCCATCAGTGAGTCTGGCCTTCGTAACTATGGCTACACCTTC.

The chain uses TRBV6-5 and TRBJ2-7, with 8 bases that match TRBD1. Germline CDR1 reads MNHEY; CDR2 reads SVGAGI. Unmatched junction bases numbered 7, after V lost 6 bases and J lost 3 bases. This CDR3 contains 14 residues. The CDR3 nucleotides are TGTGCCAGCAGAGGGACAGGCCGAGGCTACGAGCAGTACTTC. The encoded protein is CASRGTGRGYEQYF.

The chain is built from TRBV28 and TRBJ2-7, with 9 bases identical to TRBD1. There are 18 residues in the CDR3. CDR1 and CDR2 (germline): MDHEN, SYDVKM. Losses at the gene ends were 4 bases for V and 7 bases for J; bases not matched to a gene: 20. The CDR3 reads CASSWVNLRDREFKEQYF. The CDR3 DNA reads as TGTGCCAGCAGTTGGGTCAACCTCCGGGACAGGGAGTTTAAAGAGCAGTACTTC.

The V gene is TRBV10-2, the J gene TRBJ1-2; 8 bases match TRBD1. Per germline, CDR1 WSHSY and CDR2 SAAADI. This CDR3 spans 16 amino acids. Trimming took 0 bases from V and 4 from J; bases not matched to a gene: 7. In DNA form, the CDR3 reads TGCGCCAGCAGTGAGTCGACAGGGGCGGGAGCCTATGGCTACACCTTC. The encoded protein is CASSESTGAGAYGYTF.

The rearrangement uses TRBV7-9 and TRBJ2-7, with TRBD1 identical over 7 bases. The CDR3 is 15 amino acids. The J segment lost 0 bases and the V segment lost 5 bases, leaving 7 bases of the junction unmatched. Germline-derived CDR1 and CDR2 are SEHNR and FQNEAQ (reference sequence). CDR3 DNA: TGTGCCAGCAGCCAAGCGGCAGGGGGCTCCTACGAGCAGTACGTC. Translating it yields CASSQAAGGSYEQYV.

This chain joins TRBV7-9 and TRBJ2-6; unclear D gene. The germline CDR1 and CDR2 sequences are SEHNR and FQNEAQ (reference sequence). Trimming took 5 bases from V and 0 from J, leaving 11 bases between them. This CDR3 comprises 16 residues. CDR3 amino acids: CASSPKQSSGANVLTF. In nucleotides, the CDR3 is TGTGCCAGCAGCCCGAAACAGAGCTCTGGGGCCAACGTCCTGACTTTC. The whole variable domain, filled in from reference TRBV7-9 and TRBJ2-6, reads DTGVSQNPRHKITKRGQNVTFRCDPISEHNRLYWYRQTLGQGPEFLTYFQNEAQLEKSRLLSDRFSAERPKGSFSTLEIQRTEQGDSAMYLCASSPKQSSGANVLTFGAGSRLTVL.

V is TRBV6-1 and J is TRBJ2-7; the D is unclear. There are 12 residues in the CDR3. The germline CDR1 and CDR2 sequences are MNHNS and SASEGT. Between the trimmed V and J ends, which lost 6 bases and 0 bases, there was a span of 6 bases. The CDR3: CASRSSSYEQYF. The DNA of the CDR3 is TGTGCCAGCAGGTCTAGCTCCTACGAGCAGTACTTC.

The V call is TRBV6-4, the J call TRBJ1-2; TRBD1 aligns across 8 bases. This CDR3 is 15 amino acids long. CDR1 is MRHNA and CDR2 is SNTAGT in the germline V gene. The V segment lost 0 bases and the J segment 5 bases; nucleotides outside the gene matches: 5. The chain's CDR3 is CASSDSGQGRYGYTF. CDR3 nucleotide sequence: TGTGCCAGCAGTGACTCCGGACAGGGACGTTATGGCTACACCTTC.

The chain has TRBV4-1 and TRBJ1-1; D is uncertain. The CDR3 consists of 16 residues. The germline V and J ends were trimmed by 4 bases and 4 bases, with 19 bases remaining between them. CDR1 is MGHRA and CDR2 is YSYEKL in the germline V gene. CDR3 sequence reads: CASSRGVERLGTEAFF. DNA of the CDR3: TGCGCCAGCAGCCGAGGCGTGGAGAGGCTGGGCACTGAAGCTTTCTTT.

The CDR3 bases are TGTGCCAGCAGTTTACCGGGTATAGATACGCAGTATTTT. Translating it yields CASSLPGIDTQYF. The chain combines TRBV28 with TRBJ2-3, with D hard to call. Germline-derived CDR1 and CDR2 are MDHEN and SYDVKM. V dropped 2 bases and J dropped 5 bases, with 8 bases sitting between them. The CDR3 loop spans 13 amino acids.

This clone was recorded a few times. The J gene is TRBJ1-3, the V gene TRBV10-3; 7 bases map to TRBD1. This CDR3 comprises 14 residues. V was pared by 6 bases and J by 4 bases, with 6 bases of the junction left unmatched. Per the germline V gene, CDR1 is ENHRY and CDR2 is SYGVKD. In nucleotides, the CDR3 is TGTGCCATCAGAGAGGGGGCGCGAGGAAACACCATATATTTT. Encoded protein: CAIREGARGNTIYF.

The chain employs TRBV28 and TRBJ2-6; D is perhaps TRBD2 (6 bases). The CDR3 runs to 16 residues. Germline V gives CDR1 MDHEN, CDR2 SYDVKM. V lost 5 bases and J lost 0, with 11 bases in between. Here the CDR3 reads CASSGGRSSGANVLTF. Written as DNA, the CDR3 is TGTGCCAGCAGTGGGGGGAGGTCCTCTGGGGCCAACGTCCTGACTTTC. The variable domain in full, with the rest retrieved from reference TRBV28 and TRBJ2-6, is DVKVTQSSRYLVKRTGEKVFLECVQDMDHENMFWYRQDPGLGLRLIYFSYDVKMKEKGDIPEGYSVSREKKERFSLILESASTNQTSMYLCASSGGRSSGANVLTFGAGSRLTVL.

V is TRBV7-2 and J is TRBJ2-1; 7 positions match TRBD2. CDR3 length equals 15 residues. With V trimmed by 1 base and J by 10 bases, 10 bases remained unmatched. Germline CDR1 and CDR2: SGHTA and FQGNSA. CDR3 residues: CASSLGGLGDQEQFF. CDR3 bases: TGTGCCAGCAGCTTAGGCGGACTAGGGGATCAGGAGCAGTTCTTC.

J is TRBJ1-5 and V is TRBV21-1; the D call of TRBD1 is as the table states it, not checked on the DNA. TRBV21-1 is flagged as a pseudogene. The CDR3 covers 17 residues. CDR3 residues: CASSGTISGYSNQPQHF. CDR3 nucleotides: TGTGCCAGCAGCGGGACAATCTCCGGTTATAGCAATCAGCCCCAGCATTTT.

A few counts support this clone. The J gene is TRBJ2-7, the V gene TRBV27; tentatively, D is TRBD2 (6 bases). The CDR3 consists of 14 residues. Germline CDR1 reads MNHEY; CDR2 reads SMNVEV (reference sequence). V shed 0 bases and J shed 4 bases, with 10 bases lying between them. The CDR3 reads CASSLSKTRYEQYF. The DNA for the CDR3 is TGTGCCAGCAGTTTATCGAAGACTAGATACGAGCAGTACTTC.

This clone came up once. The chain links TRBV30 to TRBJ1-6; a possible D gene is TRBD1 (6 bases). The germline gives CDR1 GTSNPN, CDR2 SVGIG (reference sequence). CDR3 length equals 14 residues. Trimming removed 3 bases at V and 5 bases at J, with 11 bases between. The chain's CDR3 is CAWSPGQNNSPLHF. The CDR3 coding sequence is TGTGCCTGGAGCCCGGGACAAAATAATTCACCCCTCCACTTT.